This T cell receptor (beta chain) was documented in a study of blood T cells in healthy people across ages. Study-wide results and limits: It was held that diversity estimates obtained from one million T cells represented underestimates.

Germline assignment: CDR1 LGHNA and CDR2 YNFKEQ. Trimming shortened V by 1 base and J by 3 bases, and 20 bases separated the two germline ends. This CDR3 has 18 amino acids. With regard to this clonotype: As yet, its antigen is unknown.

Sample-barcoded 5' priming and a J-beta primer mix drove a second PCR of roughly 7 to 11 cycles. TCRdb called the 5' RACE reads again in MiXCR, with one record for every CDR3 protein. The sample records 600,000 or so distinct CDR3 sequences, 40% to 50% being singletons. This chain links TRBV4-2 with TRBJ2-3, with TRBD2 as a possible D gene (6 bases). Sequenced input: blood. This receptor was identified in an elderly man in good health. CDR3 DNA sequence: TGTGCCAGCAGCCAAGCCGGGGAGTGGGGGGTGAGAACAGATACGCAGTATTTT. It specifies CASSQAGEWGVRTDTQYF.